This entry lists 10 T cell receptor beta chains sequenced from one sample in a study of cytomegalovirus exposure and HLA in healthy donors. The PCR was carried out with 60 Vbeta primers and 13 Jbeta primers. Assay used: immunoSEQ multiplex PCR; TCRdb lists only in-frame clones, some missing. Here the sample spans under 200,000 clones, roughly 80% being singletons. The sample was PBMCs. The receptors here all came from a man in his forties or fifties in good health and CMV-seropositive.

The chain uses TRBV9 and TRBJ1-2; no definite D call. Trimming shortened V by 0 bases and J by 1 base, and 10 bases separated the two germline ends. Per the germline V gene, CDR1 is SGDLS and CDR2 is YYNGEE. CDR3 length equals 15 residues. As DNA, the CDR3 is TGTGCCAGCAGCGTAGCTGGGCAGCTTAACTATGGCTACACCTTC. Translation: CASSVAGQLNYGYTF.

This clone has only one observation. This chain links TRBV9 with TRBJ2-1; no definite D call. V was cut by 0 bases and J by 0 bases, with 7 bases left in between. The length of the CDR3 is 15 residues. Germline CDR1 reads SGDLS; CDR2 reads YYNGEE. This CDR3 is CASSVAVSSYNEQFF. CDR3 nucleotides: TGTGCCAGCAGCGTAGCGGTTAGCTCCTACAATGAGCAGTTCTTC.

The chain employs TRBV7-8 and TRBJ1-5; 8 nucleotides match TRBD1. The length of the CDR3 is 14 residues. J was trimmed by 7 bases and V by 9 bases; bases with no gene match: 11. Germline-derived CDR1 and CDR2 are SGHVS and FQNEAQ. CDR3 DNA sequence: TGTGCCAGTAAGAGTGGGACAGGTGACCAGCCCCAGCATTTT. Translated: CASKSGTGDQPQHF.

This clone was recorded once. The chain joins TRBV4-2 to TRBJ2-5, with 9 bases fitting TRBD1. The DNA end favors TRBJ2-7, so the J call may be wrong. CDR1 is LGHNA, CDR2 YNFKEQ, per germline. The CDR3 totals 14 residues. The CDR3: CASSQQTGGYEQYF. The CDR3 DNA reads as TGTGCCAGCAGCCAGCAGACAGGGGGCTACGAGCAGTACTTC.

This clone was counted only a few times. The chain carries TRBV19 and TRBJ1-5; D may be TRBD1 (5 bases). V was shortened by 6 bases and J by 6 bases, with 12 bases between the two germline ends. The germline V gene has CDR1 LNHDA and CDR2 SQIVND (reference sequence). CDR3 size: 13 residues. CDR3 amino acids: CASSQGPGQPQHF. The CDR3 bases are TGTGCCAGTAGCCAGGGCCCGGGTCAGCCCCAGCATTTT.

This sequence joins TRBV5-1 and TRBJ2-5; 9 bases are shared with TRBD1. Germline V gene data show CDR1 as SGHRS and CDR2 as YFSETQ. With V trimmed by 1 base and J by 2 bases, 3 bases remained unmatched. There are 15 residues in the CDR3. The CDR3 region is CASSLMGTGQETQYF. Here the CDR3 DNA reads TGCGCCAGCAGCTTGATGGGGACAGGGCAAGAGACCCAGTACTTC. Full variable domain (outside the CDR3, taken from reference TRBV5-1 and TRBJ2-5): KAGVTQTPRYLIKTRGQQVTLSCSPISGHRSVSWYQQTPGQGLQFLFEYFSETQRNKGNFPGRFSGRQFSNSRSEMNVSTLELGDSALYLCASSLMGTGQETQYFGPGTRLLVL.

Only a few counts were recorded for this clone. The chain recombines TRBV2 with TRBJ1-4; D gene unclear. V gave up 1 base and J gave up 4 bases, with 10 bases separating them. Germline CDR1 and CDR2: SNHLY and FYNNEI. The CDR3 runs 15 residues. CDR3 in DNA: TGTGCCAGCAGTGAAGACAACGCCCTTAATGAAAAACTGTTTTTT. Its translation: CASSEDNALNEKLFF.

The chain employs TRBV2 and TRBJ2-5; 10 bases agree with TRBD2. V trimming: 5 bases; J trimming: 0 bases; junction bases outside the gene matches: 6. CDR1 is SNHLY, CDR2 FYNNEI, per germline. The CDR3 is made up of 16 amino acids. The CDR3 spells CASSRTSGVYQETQYF. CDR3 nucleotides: TGTGCCAGCAGTCGTACTAGCGGGGTTTACCAAGAGACCCAGTACTTC.

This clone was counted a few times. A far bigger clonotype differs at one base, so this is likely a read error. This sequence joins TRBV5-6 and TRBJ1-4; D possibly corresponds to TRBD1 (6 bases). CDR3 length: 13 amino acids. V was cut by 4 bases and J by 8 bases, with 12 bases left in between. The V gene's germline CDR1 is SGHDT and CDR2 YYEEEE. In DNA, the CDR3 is TGTGCCAGCAGCCCCAGGGGAGGGGAAAAACTGTTTTTT. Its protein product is CASSPRGGEKLFF.

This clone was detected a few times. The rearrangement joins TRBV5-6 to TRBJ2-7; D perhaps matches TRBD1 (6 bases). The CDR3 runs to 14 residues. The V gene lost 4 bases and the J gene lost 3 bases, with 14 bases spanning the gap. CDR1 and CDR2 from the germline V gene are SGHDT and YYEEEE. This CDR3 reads CASSPSTGFYEQYF. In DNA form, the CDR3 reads TGTGCCAGCAGCCCTAGCACAGGGTTCTACGAGCAGTACTTC.